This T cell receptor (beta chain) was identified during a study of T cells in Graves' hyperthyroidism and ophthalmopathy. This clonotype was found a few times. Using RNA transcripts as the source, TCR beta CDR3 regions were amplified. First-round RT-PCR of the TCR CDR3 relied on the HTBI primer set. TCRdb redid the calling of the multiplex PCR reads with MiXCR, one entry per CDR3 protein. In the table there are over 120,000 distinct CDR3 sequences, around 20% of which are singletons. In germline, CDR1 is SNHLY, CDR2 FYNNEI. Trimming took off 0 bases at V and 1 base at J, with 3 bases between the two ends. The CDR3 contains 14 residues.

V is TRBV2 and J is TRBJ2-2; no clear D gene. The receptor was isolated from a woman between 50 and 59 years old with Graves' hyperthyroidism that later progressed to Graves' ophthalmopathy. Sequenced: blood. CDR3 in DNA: TGTGCCAGCAGTGAAGCGCAGAACACCGGGGAGCTGTTTTTT. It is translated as CASSEAQNTGELFF.